This T cell receptor (beta chain) was captured in a study of OX40 agonist ivuxolimab in advanced cancers. As for the study more broadly: Ivuxolimab was an agonistic, fully human IgG2 monoclonal antibody directed against OX40 (CD134), a costimulatory receptor. Intravenous ivuxolimab was administered to patients every 2 weeks at six dose levels: 0.01, 0.1, 0.3, 1.5, 3 and 10 mg/kg. Of the 50 to 55 patients in dose escalation, some 20 had hepatocellular carcinoma, about 15 had melanoma, 9 had renal cell carcinoma and 9 had head and neck cancer. In the dose-escalation cohort, more than 75% of patients were male, and the mean age was around 60 years, with a range of 23 to 79. Prior anti-PD-1, anti-PD-L1 or anti-CTLA-4 therapy was permitted, and checkpoint inhibitors had been received by roughly 40% of dose-escalation patients. Partial responses were achieved by three dose-escalation patients, of whom one had hepatocellular carcinoma and two had cutaneous melanoma. The purpose of peripheral TCRbeta sequencing was to test whether ivuxolimab changed TCR sequence diversity and led to clonal T-cell expansion. The paper describes the monotherapy dose-escalation part (N = 52 patients) of the phase I trial of ivuxolimab.

Genomic DNA was extracted from sorted cells for sequencing of the TCRbeta CDR3 region. The immunoSEQ Assay was used to sequence the TCRbeta CDR3 regions. TCRdb took this table from immuneACCESS and kept in-frame rearrangements with V and J called. Such tables lack part of the clones; where checked against another copy, unresolved V genes explain under half of the gap, and the rest is unexplained. Here the sample has approximately 57,000 clones; around nine tenths occur a single time. Around 3.2% of the sample rests with the top ten. Here is what the overall study found, with its caveats: At doses from 0.1 to 3.0 mg/kg, clonal expansion was seen in both CD4+ and CD8+ blood T cells between baseline and week 6. Low levels of normalized T-cell clonal expansion were also shown by some nonresponding patients. The antigen specificity of the peripheral T cells that underwent clonal expansion was not determined. In the 0.1-3.0 mg/kg groups, partial responders had among the lowest normalized peripheral clonal expansion, particularly in CD8+ T cells. After ivuxolimab, CD8+ T cells had more expanded clones than CD4+ T cells on average.

As for this clone: Its antigen target is currently unknown. No per-base quality is available; no much larger clone lies one base away.

The CDR3 contains 11 residues, cysteine and phenylalanine counted. The CDR3 DNA has 33 bases and is translated from base 1. Deletion took 3 bases off V and 8 bases off J, with a span of 10 bases between the germline ends. CDR1 and CDR2 are drawn from the germline V gene (reference sequence): GTSNPN, SVGIG. The trial excluded patients who had a history of autoimmune disease or who were on systemic immunosuppression. In every dose cohort, peripheral blood was drawn for TCR sequencing at baseline, cycle 4 day 1, and cycle 7 day 1. Samples came from an open-label, multicenter, first-in-human phase I dose-escalation trial of ivuxolimab. The trial enrolled adults with locally advanced or metastatic head and neck squamous cell, hepatocellular, melanoma or renal cell carcinoma. Before TCR sequencing, CD4+ T cells and CD8+ T cells were sorted from peripheral blood as separate populations.

The receptor was derived from an adult with an advanced solid tumor such as melanoma, head and neck, liver or kidney cancer. The V and J segments used are TRBV30 and TRBJ1-2; the D gene identity is not certain. The sequences come from CD4+ or CD8+ T cells sorted from blood, collected in a trial of the OX40 agonist ivuxolimab. The CDR3: CAWRENEGYTF. The DNA sequence follows: TGTGCCTGGAGGGAAAATGAAGGCTACACCTTC.